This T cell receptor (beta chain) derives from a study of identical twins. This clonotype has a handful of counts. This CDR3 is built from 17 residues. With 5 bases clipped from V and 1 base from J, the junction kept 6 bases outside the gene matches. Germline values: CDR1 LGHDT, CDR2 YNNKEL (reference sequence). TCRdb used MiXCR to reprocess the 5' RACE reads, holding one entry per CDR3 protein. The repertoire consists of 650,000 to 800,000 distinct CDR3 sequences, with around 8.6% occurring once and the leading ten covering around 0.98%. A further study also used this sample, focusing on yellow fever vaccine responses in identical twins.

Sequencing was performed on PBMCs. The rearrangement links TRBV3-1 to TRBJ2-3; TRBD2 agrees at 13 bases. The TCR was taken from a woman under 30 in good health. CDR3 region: CASSEGTSGKRTDTQYF. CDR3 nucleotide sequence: TGTGCCAGCAGCGAAGGGACTAGCGGGAAACGCACAGATACGCAGTATTTT.